This T cell receptor beta chain stems from a study of cytomegalovirus exposure and HLA in healthy donors (TCRdb year 2017). A note on the overall study: According to an earlier analysis of several hundred of the donors, some 170 million T cells yielded 95 million to 140 million unique TCR beta sequences and 250 to 350 Gb of sequence data. The study profiled the T cell repertoires of hundreds of subjects by immunosequencing and related them to cytomegalovirus serostatus. In the later analysis, no new phenotypic data were used to find candidate immune exposures; instead, reliance was placed on TCR beta sequences and their occurrence across donors. Among 350 to 400 genotyped donors of the cohort, an average of 235,054 unique TCR beta nucleotide sequences were sequenced per donor, roughly 18% of them non-productive. Several DR-DQ haplotypes were treated as single units for association and clustering because of strong linkage in the cohort. Donor age, sex, ethnicity and CMV serostatus were compiled together with the repertoire data. Both class I and class II loci were covered by HLA typing, at four-digit resolution. An earlier analysis of approximately 580 of the donors used high-throughput TCR beta sequencing to judge whether each TCR beta V gene segment behaved as functional or pseudogenic. To predict cytomegalovirus infection status, the study brought together high-throughput TCR immunosequencing, statistical association of individual TCRs with disease status, and machine learning. To study patterns of TCR occurrence, a later analysis re-analyzed previously published TCR beta repertoires from just over 650 donors and added high-resolution HLA genotyping. Typing coverage differed by locus: A, B, C, DRB1 and DQB1 were typed in roughly 620-640 donors, DQA1 in about 500, DPA1 in some 600, and DPB1 in roughly 450. A later genetic analysis took genome-wide SNP genotypes for 398 of the 666 donors and used that subset as a discovery cohort. Of the approximately 370 genotyped donors, more than 75% were placed in the genetic ancestry cluster associated with self-reported Caucasian donors. The study was designed to test whether signatures of past pathogen exposure could be identified by cataloging public T cell receptors. All discovery cohort repertoires had been generated using a single sequencing platform. An early release that covered fewer than 800 HLA-typed donors contained about 290 gigabases of sequencing data and some 87 million unique TCR sequences. A separate validation cohort of roughly 130 different subjects was used in addition to the 666-subject first cohort.

The cohort consisted of 670 or so healthy bone marrow donors. Cohort members were all nominally healthy when sampled, although unrecorded immune exposures were likely present. The donor was CMV seronegative and was included in the group of a few hundred seronegative cohort members. A peripheral blood sample was provided by each donor, and peripheral blood mononuclear cells were used for TCR beta sequencing. The Qiagen DNeasy Blood Extraction Kit was used to extract genomic DNA from the blood cell samples. Library creation used the immunoSEQ multiplex PCR assay. For the multiplex PCR, a mixture combining 60 forward primers for TCR Vbeta segments and 13 reverse primers for TCR Jbeta segments was used. Amplification of the CDR3 region of rearranged TCR beta genes was performed with a multiplex PCR assay on genomic DNA. The Illumina HiSeq System was used to sequence the amplified TCR beta libraries as 87-base-pair reads. Per the source publication's procedure: A later analysis counted approximately 74 million unique TCR beta chains across the 650 to 700 repertoires, and around 9.9 million of these chains were shared by at least two donors. Raw reads were error-corrected and collapsed into unique sequences with a nearest-neighbor algorithm that merged closely related sequences to remove PCR and sequencing errors. Alignment of CDR3 sequences to IMGT reference sequences was used to assign V, D and J gene segments. For a sequence to be retained, at least a six-nucleotide match to both a V gene segment and a J gene segment was required. Rearrangements were classified as productive when the CDR3 lacked stop codons and remained in frame with V and J, and all other rearrangements were classified as non-productive. CDR3 was defined by IMGT convention, running from the second conserved V-encoded cysteine to the conserved J-encoded phenylalanine. In an earlier analysis of roughly 610 of the donors, sequences lacking an unambiguous match to a single V gene segment were excluded. An earlier analysis of a few hundred of the donors called V segments functional above 56.7% productive rearrangements and segregating when the between-donor standard deviation exceeded 5%. A statistical classification framework was built for diagnosing cytomegalovirus status from the catalog of TCR beta chain sequences. A later analysis assigned V and J genes by comparing TCR nucleotide sequences with IMGT/GENE-DB human TR gene sequences. In a later analysis, CDR3 sequences and most-parsimonious VDJ recombination scenarios were assigned using the TCRdist pipeline. In a later analysis, each TCR beta chain was defined by its CDR3 amino acid sequence together with its V-gene family, and reads lacking a unique V-gene family were excluded. In a later analysis, 500 to 650 highly shared, low-generation-probability nucleotide sequences were removed to address suspected cross-contamination and a sequencing artifact. A later analysis calculated a clonal expansion index for each public chain from normalized within-repertoire ranks of inferred template counts. Generation probabilities in a later analysis came from a VDJ recombination model fitted to out-of-frame rearrangements, and those results were checked against IGoR. Hypergeometric tests were used in a later analysis to score TCR-TCR, TCR-HLA and TCR-CMV co-occurrence, with a repertoire-size bias correction applied to the TCR pairs. In a later analysis, false discovery rates were estimated by permuting HLA or CMV assignments 20 times. A later analysis grouped co-occurring TCRs with DBSCAN, adding TCRdist sequence similarity when clustering within HLA-allele-positive subsets. For co-occurrence clustering, repertoires with fewer than 30,000 or more than 120,000 public chains were excluded, along with four to six repertoires with anomalous nucleotide sharing. TCRdb holds this immuneACCESS table with in-frame rearrangements only. Some clones are missing; in checked studies, unresolved V genes explain under half, and the rest has no known cause. V and J calls and clone size follow that table, whereas D and trimming were derived from the DNA. The sample yields nearly 110,000 clones; about two thirds were counted once. The ten largest make up 2.5% to 3% of the sample.

Regarding this clone: This clone's antigen is unknown. It has no much larger one-base neighbor in the sample; base qualities were not kept.

Via the germline V gene (reference sequence), CDR1 is LNHDA and CDR2 SQIVND. The CDR3 starts with the cysteine, ends with the phenylalanine, and has 14 residues. Only CDR3 DNA is held: 42 bases, read in frame from base 1. Cut back by 2 bases and 2 bases, the V and J ends lie 9 bases apart. General study outcomes and caveats: A group of highly shared sequence variants was considered likely to be a technical artifact of the sequencing pipeline. CMV serostatus was the only immune exposure information available for the cohort. It was suggested by the authors that the approach could potentially be generalized to other disease states and immunological phenotypes. According to a later genetic analysis, donors in an Asian-associated ancestry cluster had fewer N-insertions in productive TCRs than the approximately 700-donor mean. According to a later analysis, TCR association rates differed among HLA loci, with DRB1 alleles showing the most associated TCRs and HLA-C alleles showing the fewest. The study listed 164 TCR beta chains as associated with cytomegalovirus. When HLA alleles, especially DR and DQ, strongly co-occurred, TCR associations were difficult to assign to individual alleles. V-gene and J-gene trimming of TCR beta chains was associated with a missense DCLRE1C variant in a later genetic analysis, and the association was replicated in an independent cohort. Roughly uniform sequencing depth across donors was assumed in presence/absence analyses, although this assumption may not hold. In both the original and validation cohorts, the classifier was reported to diagnose cytomegalovirus status with high specificity and sensitivity. A few of the identified cytomegalovirus-associated TCR beta chains were confirmed in vitro to be specific for cytomegalovirus antigens. Because the 87-base-pair reads could not distinguish some IMGT-functional V segments, including TRBV6-2 and TRBV6-3, those segments were excluded. Several of the top co-occurrence clusters appeared to be linked to parvovirus B19, influenza, CMV and Epstein-Barr virus, according to a later analysis. In an earlier analysis of 587 of the donors, most TCR beta V segments were observed in productive rearrangements about 87% or about 30% of the time, broadly matching IMGT annotations. The earlier analysis of 587 of the donors excluded approximately 17 rarely observed V segments, including chromosome 9 orphons, because counts were too low. Most TCR sequences were observed very rarely across donors, whereas some public TCRs were present in many individuals. The cohort was sequenced for TCR beta chains only, and without alpha or paired-chain data the features that could be detected were limited. A later analysis associated 15,000 to 20,000 TCR beta sequences with specific HLA alleles at a false discovery rate of 0.05. Most CMV-associated TCR beta chains appeared to be HLA-restricted in a later analysis, and the HLA associations seemed to be driven largely by CMV exposure. A further reported finding was that TCR beta sequences accurately predicted the HLA-A and HLA-B alleles for most subjects in the first cohort. Correlated functional status among segregating V segments might reflect linkage disequilibrium, but an unknown experimental factor could not be ruled out. In a later analysis, HLA-associated TCR beta chains were found to be more clonally expanded and to have lower generation probabilities than equally common non-associated chains. Because HLA typing was unavailable for some donors at each locus, only the typed subset was used in association tests.

This receptor was obtained from a female donor in good health and CMV-seronegative. The chain was built from TRBV19 and TRBJ1-1, with no reliable assignment of the D segment. Source material: PBMCs. The CDR3 protein: CASSISQLNTEAFF. The DNA sequence is TGTGCCAGTAGTATATCACAGCTAAACACTGAAGCTTTCTTT.